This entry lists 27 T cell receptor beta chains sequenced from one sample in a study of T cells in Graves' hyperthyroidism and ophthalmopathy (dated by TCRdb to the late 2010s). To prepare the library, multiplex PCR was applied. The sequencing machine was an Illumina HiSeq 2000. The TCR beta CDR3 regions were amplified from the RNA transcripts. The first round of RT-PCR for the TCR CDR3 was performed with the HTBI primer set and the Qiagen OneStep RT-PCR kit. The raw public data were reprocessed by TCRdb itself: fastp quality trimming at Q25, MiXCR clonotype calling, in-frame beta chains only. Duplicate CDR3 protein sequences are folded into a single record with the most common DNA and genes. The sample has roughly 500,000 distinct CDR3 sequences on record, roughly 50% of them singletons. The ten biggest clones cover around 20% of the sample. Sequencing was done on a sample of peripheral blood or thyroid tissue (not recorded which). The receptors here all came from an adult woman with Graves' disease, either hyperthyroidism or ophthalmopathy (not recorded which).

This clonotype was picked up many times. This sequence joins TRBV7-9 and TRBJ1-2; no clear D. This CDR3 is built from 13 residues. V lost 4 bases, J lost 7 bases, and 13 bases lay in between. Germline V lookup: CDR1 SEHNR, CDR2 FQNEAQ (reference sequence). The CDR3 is CASSSRKVGGYTF. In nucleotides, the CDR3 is TGTGCCAGCAGCTCGCGCAAGGTCGGTGGCTACACCTTC.

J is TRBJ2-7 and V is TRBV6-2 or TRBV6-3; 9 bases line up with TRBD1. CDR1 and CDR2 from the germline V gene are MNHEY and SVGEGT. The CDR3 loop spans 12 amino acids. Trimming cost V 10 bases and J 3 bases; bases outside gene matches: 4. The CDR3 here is CATWGQGYEQYF. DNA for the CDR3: TGTGCCACTTGGGGACAGGGCTACGAGCAGTACTTC.

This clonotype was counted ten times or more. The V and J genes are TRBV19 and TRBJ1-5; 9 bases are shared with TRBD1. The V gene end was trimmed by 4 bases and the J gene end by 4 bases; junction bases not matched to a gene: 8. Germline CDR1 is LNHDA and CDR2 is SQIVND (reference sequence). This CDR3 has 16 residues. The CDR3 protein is CASSKMGQGWNQPQHF. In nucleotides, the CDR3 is TGTGCCAGTAGTAAGATGGGACAGGGATGGAATCAGCCCCAGCATTTT.

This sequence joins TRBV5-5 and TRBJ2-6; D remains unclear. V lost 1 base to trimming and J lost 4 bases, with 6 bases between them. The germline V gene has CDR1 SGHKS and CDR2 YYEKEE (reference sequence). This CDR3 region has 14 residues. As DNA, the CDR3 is TGTGCCAGCAGCTTGCTTGACGGGGCCAACGTCCTGACTTTC. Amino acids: CASSLLDGANVLTF.

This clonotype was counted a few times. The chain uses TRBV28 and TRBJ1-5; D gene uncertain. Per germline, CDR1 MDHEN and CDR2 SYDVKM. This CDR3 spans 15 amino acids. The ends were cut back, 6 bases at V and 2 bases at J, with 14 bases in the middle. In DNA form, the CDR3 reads TGTGCCAGCAGCCCTATGGGCAGGCGCAATCAGCCCCAGCATTTT. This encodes CASSPMGRRNQPQHF.

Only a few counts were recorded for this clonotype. As DNA, the CDR3 is TGTGCCAGCAGCCGATCGGGACATGACCCATACTTACTTTCACCCCTCCACTTT. This codes for CASSRSGHDPYLLSPLHF. The gene calls are TRBV7-6 and TRBJ1-6, with a weak D call TRBD1 (6 bases). V lost 5 bases and J lost 9, with 26 bases in between. The CDR3 loop spans 18 amino acids. Per germline, CDR1 SGHVS and CDR2 FNYEAQ.

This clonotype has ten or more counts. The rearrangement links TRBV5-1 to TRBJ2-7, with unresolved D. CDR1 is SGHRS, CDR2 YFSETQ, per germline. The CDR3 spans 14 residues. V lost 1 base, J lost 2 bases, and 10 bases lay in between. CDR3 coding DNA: TGCGCCAGCAGCTTGAAGGCACCACCCTACGAGCAGTACTTC. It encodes CASSLKAPPYEQYF.

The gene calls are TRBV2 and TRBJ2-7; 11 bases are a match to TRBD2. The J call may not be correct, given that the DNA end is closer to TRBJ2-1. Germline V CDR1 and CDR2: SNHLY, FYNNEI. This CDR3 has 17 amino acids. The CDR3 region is CASRTLTGTSGYNEQFF. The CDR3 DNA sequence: TGTGCCAGCAGGACTCTTACCGGGACTAGCGGTTACAATGAGCAGTTCTTC.

Here the CDR3 reads CASSLVRDRPETQYF. In DNA form, the CDR3 reads TGTGCCAGCAGCTTAGTCAGGGACAGGCCAGAGACCCAGTACTTC. The chain has TRBV7-2 and TRBJ2-5; TRBD1 agrees at 8 bases. Germline V lookup: CDR1 SGHTA, CDR2 FQGNSA. The CDR3 runs 15 residues. J lost 4 bases, V lost 1 base, and 5 bases had no gene match.

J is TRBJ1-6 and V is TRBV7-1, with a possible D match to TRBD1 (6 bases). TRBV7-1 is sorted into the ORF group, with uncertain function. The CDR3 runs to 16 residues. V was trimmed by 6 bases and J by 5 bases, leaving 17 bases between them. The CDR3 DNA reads TGTGCCAGCAGATCCCCACAGGGCGGAGATAATTCACCCCTCCACTTT. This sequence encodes CASRSPQGGDNSPLHF.

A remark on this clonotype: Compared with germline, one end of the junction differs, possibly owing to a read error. CDR3 coding DNA: TGCGCCAGCAGCTTGACTAGCTGG. It encodes CASSLTSW. V usage is TRBV5-1 and J usage is TRBJ1-5; D unclear. Germline V lookup: CDR1 SGHRS, CDR2 YFSETQ. The CDR3 loop spans 8 amino acids.

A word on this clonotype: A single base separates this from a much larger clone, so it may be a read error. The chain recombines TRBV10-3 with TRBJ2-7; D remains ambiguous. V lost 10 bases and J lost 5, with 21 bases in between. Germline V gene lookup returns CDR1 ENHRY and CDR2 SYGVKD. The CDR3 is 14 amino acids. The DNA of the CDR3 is TGTGCCAGCAGCTCGCCCACTAAGGGTCACGAGCAGTACTTC. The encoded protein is CASSSPTKGHEQYF.

CDR3 bases: TGTGCCAGCAGCTTAGCGACACAGCCCCAGCATTTT. It encodes CASSLATQPQHF. The gene calls are TRBV7-9 and TRBJ1-5; the D is unclear. The germline gives CDR1 SEHNR, CDR2 FQNEAQ (reference sequence). There are 12 residues in the CDR3. V dropped 0 bases and J dropped 7 bases, with 4 bases sitting between them. Supplemented by reference TRBV7-9 and TRBJ1-5, the full variable domain reads DTGVSQNPRHKITKRGQNVTFRCDPISEHNRLYWYRQTLGQGPEFLTYFQNEAQLEKSRLLSDRFSAERPKGSFSTLEIQRTEQGDSAMYLCASSLATQPQHFGDGTRLSIL.

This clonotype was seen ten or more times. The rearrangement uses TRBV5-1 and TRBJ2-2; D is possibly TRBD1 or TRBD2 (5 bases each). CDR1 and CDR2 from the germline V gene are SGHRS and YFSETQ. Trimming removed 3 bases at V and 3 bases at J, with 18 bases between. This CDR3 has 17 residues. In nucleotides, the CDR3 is TGCGCCAGCAGCTCGAAAACCGGTGGGGGAGACACCGGGGAGCTGTTTTTT. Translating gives CASSSKTGGGDTGELFF. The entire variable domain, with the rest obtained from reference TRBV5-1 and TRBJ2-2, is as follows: KAGVTQTPRYLIKTRGQQVTLSCSPISGHRSVSWYQQTPGQGLQFLFEYFSETQRNKGNFPGRFSGRQFSNSRSEMNVSTLELGDSALYLCASSSKTGGGDTGELFFGEGSRLTVL.

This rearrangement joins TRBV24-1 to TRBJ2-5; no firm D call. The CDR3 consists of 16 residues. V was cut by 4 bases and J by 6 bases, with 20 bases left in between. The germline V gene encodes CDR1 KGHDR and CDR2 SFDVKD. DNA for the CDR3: TGTGCCACCAGTGACCCGTCCGTTGGCGACTTTAAGACCCAGTACTTC. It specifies CATSDPSVGDFKTQYF.

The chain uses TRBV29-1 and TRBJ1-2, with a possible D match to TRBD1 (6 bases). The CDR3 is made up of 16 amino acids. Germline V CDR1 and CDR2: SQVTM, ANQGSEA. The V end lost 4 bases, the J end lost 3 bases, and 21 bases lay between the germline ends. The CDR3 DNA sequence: TGCAGCGTTGGTTCCCACCCCGCCGAGGGGGACTATGGCTACACCTTC. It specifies CSVGSHPAEGDYGYTF. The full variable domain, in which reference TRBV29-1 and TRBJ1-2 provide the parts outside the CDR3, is SAVISQKPSRDICQRGTSLTIQCQVDSQVTMMFWYRQQPGQSLTLIATANQGSEATYESGFVIDKFPISRPNLTFSTLTVSNMSPEDSSIYLCSVGSHPAEGDYGYTFGSGTRLTVV.

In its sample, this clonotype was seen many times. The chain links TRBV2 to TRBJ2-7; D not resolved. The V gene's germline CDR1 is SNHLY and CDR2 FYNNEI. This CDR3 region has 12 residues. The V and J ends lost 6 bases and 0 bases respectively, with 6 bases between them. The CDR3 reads CASRAVSYEQYF. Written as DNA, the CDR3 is TGTGCCAGCAGAGCAGTCTCCTACGAGCAGTACTTC. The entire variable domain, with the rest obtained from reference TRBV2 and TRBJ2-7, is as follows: EPEVTQTPSHQVTQMGQEVILRCVPISNHLYFYWYRQILGQKVEFLVSFYNNEISEKSEIFDDQFSVERPDGSNFTLKIRSTKLEDSAMYFCASRAVSYEQYFGPGTRLTVT.

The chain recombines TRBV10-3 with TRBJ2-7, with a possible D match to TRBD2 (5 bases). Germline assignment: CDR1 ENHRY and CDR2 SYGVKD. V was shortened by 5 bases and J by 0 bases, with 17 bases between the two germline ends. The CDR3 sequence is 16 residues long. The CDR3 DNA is TGTGCCATCAGTTTGAAGGGAACGGGAAGCTCCTACGAGCAGTACTTC. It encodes CAISLKGTGSSYEQYF.

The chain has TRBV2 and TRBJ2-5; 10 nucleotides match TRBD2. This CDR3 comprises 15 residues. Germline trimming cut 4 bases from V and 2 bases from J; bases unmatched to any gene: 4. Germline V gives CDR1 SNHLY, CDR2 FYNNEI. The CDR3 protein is CASSAIAGGQETQYF. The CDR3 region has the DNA TGTGCCAGCAGTGCGATAGCGGGGGGACAAGAGACCCAGTACTTC.

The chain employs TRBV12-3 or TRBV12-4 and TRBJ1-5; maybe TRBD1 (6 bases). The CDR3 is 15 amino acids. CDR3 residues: CASAQEGGRNQPQHF. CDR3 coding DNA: TGTGCTAGTGCCCAGGAGGGGGGGCGCAATCAGCCCCAGCATTTT.

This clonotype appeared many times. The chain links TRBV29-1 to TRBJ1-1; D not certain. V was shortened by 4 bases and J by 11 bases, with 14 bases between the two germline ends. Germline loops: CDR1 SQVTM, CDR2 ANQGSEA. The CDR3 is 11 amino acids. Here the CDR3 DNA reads TGCAGCGTTGTGAGGGAAGGGATTGCTTTCTTT. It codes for CSVVREGIAFF.

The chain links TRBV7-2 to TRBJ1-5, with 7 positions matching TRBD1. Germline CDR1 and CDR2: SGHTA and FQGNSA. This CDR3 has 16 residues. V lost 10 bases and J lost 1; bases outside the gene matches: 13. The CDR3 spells CAISDPDRMSNQPQHF. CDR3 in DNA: TGTGCCATCAGTGACCCGGACAGGATGAGCAATCAGCCCCAGCATTTT.

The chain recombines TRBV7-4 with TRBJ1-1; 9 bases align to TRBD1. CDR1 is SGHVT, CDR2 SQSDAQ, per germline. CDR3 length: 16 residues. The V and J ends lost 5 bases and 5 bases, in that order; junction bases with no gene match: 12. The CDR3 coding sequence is TGTGCCAGCAGCACCGGGACAGGGAGCGCTGGGACTGAAGCTTTCTTT. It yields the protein CASSTGTGSAGTEAFF.

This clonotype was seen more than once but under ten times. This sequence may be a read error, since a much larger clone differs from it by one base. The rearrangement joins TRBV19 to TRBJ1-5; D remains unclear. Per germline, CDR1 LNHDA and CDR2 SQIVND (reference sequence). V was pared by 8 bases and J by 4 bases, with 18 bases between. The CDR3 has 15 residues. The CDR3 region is CASSMGSFMNQPQHF. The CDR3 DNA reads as TGTGCCAGTTCTATGGGAAGCTTCATGAATCAGCCCCAGCATTTT.

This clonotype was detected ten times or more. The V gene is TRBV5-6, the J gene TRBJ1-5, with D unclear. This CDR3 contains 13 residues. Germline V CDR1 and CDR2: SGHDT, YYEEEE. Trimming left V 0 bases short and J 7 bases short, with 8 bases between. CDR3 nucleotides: TGTGCCAGCAGCTTGGGACCTCTGCAGCCCCAGCATTTT. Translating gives CASSLGPLQPQHF.

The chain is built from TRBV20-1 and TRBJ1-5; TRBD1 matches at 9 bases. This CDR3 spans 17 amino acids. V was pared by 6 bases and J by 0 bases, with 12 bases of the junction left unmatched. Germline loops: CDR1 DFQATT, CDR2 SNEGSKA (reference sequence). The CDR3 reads CSARTGTGRYSNQPQHF. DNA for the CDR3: TGCAGTGCGCGCACCGGGACAGGGCGCTATAGCAATCAGCCCCAGCATTTT.

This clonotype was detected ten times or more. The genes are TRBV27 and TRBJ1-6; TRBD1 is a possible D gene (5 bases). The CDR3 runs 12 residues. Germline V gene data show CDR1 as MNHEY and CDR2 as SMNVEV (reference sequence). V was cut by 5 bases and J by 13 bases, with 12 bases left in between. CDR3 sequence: CASSDPGRPLHF. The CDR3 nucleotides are TGTGCCAGCAGTGACCCGGGGCGCCCCCTCCACTTT.